These 24 T cell receptor beta chains came from one sample sequenced in a study of blood T cell repertoires in COVID-19. Sequenced by immunoSEQ multiplex PCR; TCRdb stores in-frame clones only, minus some. This table has over 350,000 clones, approximately 93% appearing once. The sample was PBMCs or T cells enriched from blood (not recorded which). These receptors were obtained from a woman between 40 and 50 years old who had been exposed to COVID-19.

The V and J genes are TRBV14 and TRBJ1-5; 7 bases fit TRBD1. Germline V gives CDR1 SGHDN, CDR2 FVKESK. V lost 4 bases and J lost 7; bases outside the gene matches: 10. This CDR3 comprises 15 residues. CDR3 nucleotides: TGTGCCAGCAGCCCCCGGGGGAAGGGGGCGCAGCCCCAGCATTTT. This codes for CASSPRGKGAQPQHF.

This clone was seen only a few times. The gene calls are TRBV30 and TRBJ1-1, with D tentatively TRBD1 (5 bases). This CDR3 contains 15 residues. Germline CDR1 GTSNPN, CDR2 SVGIG (reference sequence). V shed 3 bases and J shed 4 bases, with 18 bases lying between them. The CDR3 DNA reads TGTGCCTGGAGACATACGAGGGACGGGGGCACTGAAGCTTTCTTT. It encodes CAWRHTRDGGTEAFF.

This chain uses TRBV20-1 with TRBJ2-3, with 8 bases fitting TRBD2. The V and J ends lost 5 bases and 5 bases, in that order; junction bases with no gene match: 12. CDR1 and CDR2 (germline): DFQATT, SNEGSKA (reference sequence). This CDR3 contains 15 residues. CDR3 sequence: CSAGGTGGPGDTQYF. CDR3 bases: TGCAGTGCTGGTGGGACGGGAGGGCCGGGAGATACGCAGTATTTT.

The chain couples TRBV29-1 to TRBJ1-5; a weak D match, TRBD1 (5 bases). The CDR3 has 15 amino acids. Trimming stripped 3 bases from V and 0 bases from J, with 12 bases between. The germline CDR1 and CDR2 sequences are SQVTM and ANQGSEA. The CDR3, as DNA: TGCAGCGTTGAGCTCGGGGGTCTTAGCAATCAGCCCCAGCATTTT. Translated, it gives CSVELGGLSNQPQHF.

The chain combines TRBV30 with TRBJ2-7; no clear D. Germline V gene data show CDR1 as GTSNPN and CDR2 as SVGIG (reference sequence). The CDR3 is made up of 14 amino acids. Trimming left V 3 bases short and J 2 bases short, with 14 bases between. CDR3 residues: CAWRGRIPPYEQYF. In DNA form, the CDR3 reads TGTGCCTGGAGGGGCAGAATACCCCCCTACGAGCAGTACTTC.

The chain recombines TRBV11-2 with TRBJ1-1, with D perhaps TRBD1 (6 bases). Per germline, CDR1 SGHAT and CDR2 FQNNGV. The germline V and J ends were trimmed by 3 bases and 10 bases, with 21 bases remaining between them. CDR3 size: 15 residues. CDR3 DNA: TGTGCCAGCAGCTTGGGCAGGGGTACTACGGGGCTAGCTTTCTTT. Translated: CASSLGRGTTGLAFF.

This sequence joins TRBV7-2 and TRBJ1-1, with 9 bases fitting TRBD1. The ends lost 1 base at V and 3 bases at J; junction bases unmatched: 9. Germline values: CDR1 SGHTA, CDR2 FQGNSA. There are 17 residues in the CDR3. CDR3 coding DNA: TGTGCCAGCAGCTTAGTAGTAGGCCGGACAGGGGACACTGAAGCTTTCTTT. The encoded protein is CASSLVVGRTGDTEAFF.

The J gene is TRBJ2-1, the V gene TRBV7-3, with TRBD1 matching 11 bases. This CDR3 spans 17 amino acids. V shed 1 base and J 7 bases; nucleotides not matched to a gene: 9. Per the germline V gene, CDR1 is SGHTA and CDR2 is FQGTGA. The CDR3 nucleotides are TGTGCCAGCAGCTTAAGTCTAGGACAGGGGGCCAGGAATGAGCAGTTCTTC. The encoded protein is CASSLSLGQGARNEQFF.

As to this clone: Other DNA variants within this sample encode the same CDR3. This rearrangement joins TRBV11-3 to TRBJ1-1; tentatively, D is TRBD1 (5 bases). V was shortened by 2 bases and J by 0 bases, with 7 bases between the two germline ends. This CDR3 comprises 14 residues. CDR1 SGHNT and CDR2 YENEEA come from the germline V gene. The CDR3 loop is CASSLRQLNTEAFF. DNA for the CDR3: TGTGCCAGCAGCTTACGACAGTTGAACACTGAAGCTTTCTTT.

This chain links TRBV29-1 with TRBJ2-5; 7 bases line up with TRBD2. The CDR3 has 14 residues. The germline V gene has CDR1 SQVTM and CDR2 ANQGSEA. V lost 5 bases to trimming and J lost 4 bases; unmatched junction nucleotides: 10. This CDR3 is CSVSSGVNRETQYF. The CDR3 DNA reads as TGCAGCGTTTCCAGCGGGGTTAACAGAGAGACCCAGTACTTC.

The chain links TRBV7-2 to TRBJ2-7; 8 nucleotides match TRBD1. Germline assignment: CDR1 SGHTA and CDR2 FQGNSA. V shed 6 bases, J shed 4 bases, and the junction held 11 bases outside the gene matches. CDR3 size: 15 residues. As DNA, the CDR3 is TGTGCCAGCAGGTACGACGACAGGGGACTTTACGAGCAGTACTTC. Amino acids: CASRYDDRGLYEQYF. Looking up the rest from reference TRBV7-2 and TRBJ2-7 gives the full variable domain: GAGVSQSPSNKVTEKGKDVELRCDPISGHTALYWYRQSLGQGLEFLIYFQGNSAPDKSGLPSDRFSAERTGGSVSTLTIQRTQQEDSAVYLCASRYDDRGLYEQYFGPGTRLTVT.

This sequence joins TRBV9 and TRBJ2-1, with D unclear. From germline, CDR1 is SGDLS and CDR2 YYNGEE. Trimming pared 2 bases from V and 0 bases from J, leaving 9 bases between. CDR3 size: 15 residues. CDR3 sequence: CASSVQPSSYNEQFF. In DNA, the CDR3 is TGTGCCAGCAGCGTGCAACCGAGCTCCTACAATGAGCAGTTCTTC.

The chain is built from TRBV27 and TRBJ1-2, with D perhaps TRBD1 (5 bases). The V end lost 7 bases, the J end lost 6 bases, and 24 bases lay between the germline ends. Germline values: CDR1 MNHEY, CDR2 SMNVEV (reference sequence). The CDR3 has 16 amino acids. The CDR3, as DNA: TGTGCCAGCACCCCCGGGGGACCGAAGTCACTGGATGGCTACACCTTC. It yields the protein CASTPGGPKSLDGYTF.

This chain connects TRBV18 to TRBJ2-7, with 7 bases identical to TRBD1. The J segment lost 7 bases and the V segment lost 3 bases, leaving 12 bases of the junction unmatched. This CDR3 contains 15 residues. From germline, CDR1 is KGHSH and CDR2 LQKENI. The CDR3 coding sequence is TGTGCCAGCTCACCTTTGGGACAGAGCGGCGGGGAGCAGTACTTC. It specifies CASSPLGQSGGEQYF.

The chain is built from TRBV19 and TRBJ1-1; D perhaps matches TRBD1 (6 bases). CDR3 length equals 15 residues. V dropped 3 bases and J dropped 4 bases, with 15 bases sitting between them. Germline V gives CDR1 LNHDA, CDR2 SQIVND (reference sequence). CDR3: CASSISGGLATEAFF. DNA of the CDR3: TGTGCCAGTAGTATTTCGGGGGGGCTTGCCACTGAAGCTTTCTTT.

The CDR3 bases are TGTGCCAGCACGGGGTCGGCTAACTATGGCTACACCTTC. Translating it yields CASTGSANYGYTF. V gene TRBV12-3 or TRBV12-4 combines with J gene TRBJ1-2; D gene unclear. V shed 7 bases and J shed 0 bases, with 9 bases lying between them. This CDR3 contains 13 residues.

This sequence joins TRBV2 and TRBJ2-1; D is perhaps TRBD1 (8 bases). CDR3 length equals 17 residues. CDR1 SNHLY and CDR2 FYNNEI come from the germline V gene. V gave up 7 bases and J gave up 9 bases, with 28 bases separating them. CDR3 loop: CASKWAVLASGQGEQFF. CDR3 DNA sequence: TGTGCCAGCAAATGGGCCGTTTTGGCTAGCGGACAGGGTGAGCAGTTCTTC.

The chain recombines TRBV29-1 with TRBJ1-3; perhaps TRBD1 as D (5 bases). CDR3 length equals 12 residues. Germline values: CDR1 SQVTM, CDR2 ANQGSEA. V lost 4 bases, J lost 4 bases, and 8 bases lay in between. The CDR3 DNA follows: TGCAGCGTTGCTGGGGCCGGAAACACCATATATTTT. Translation gives CSVAGAGNTIYF.

V usage is TRBV6-5 and J usage is TRBJ1-1, with 8 bases lining up with TRBD1. V lost 5 bases and J lost 5; bases outside the gene matches: 7. This CDR3 has 14 residues. Germline CDR1 reads MNHEY; CDR2 reads SVGAGI. The CDR3 DNA sequence: TGTGCCAGCAGTACCTACAGGGGGAGAACTGAAGCTTTCTTT. Translated: CASSTYRGRTEAFF.

The CDR3, as DNA: TGTGCCAGCAGCTTCAAAGGGGGCGGTATCTATGGCTACACCTTC. Protein product: CASSFKGGGIYGYTF. The rearrangement joins TRBV7-8 to TRBJ1-2; 7 bases align to TRBD1. Losses at the gene ends were 3 bases for V and 4 bases for J; bases not matched to a gene: 8. CDR3 length: 15 residues. CDR1 and CDR2 from the germline V gene are SGHVS and FQNEAQ.

The rearrangement joins TRBV13 to TRBJ1-2; tentative D call: TRBD1 (5 bases). Germline loops: CDR1 PRHDT, CDR2 FYEKMQ (reference sequence). The ends were cut back, 3 bases at V and 2 bases at J, with 7 bases in the middle. The CDR3 spans 13 residues. CDR3 region: CASSLTVNYGYTF. The DNA for the CDR3 is TGTGCCAGCAGCTTGACAGTAAACTATGGCTACACCTTC.

This chain connects TRBV30 to TRBJ2-1; no firm D call. This CDR3 has 14 residues. Germline V gene data show CDR1 as GTSNPN and CDR2 as SVGIG (reference sequence). Trimming shortened V by 2 bases and J by 3 bases, and 11 bases separated the two germline ends. The CDR3 is CAWSSRFGYNEQFF. The DNA of the CDR3 is TGTGCCTGGAGTAGCAGGTTCGGCTACAATGAGCAGTTCTTC.

V is TRBV7-8 and J is TRBJ1-6, with 7 bases matching TRBD1. The germline gives CDR1 SGHVS, CDR2 FQNEAQ. The CDR3 extends over 16 amino acids. V dropped 3 bases and J dropped 5; count of bases not matched to a gene: 7. CDR3 in amino acids: CASSFRQGTHNSPLHF. The CDR3 coding sequence is TGTGCCAGCAGCTTTAGACAGGGCACACATAATTCACCCCTCCACTTT.

This rearrangement joins TRBV5-1 to TRBJ2-5; 10 positions agree with TRBD1. The CDR3 runs 15 residues. The ends lost 0 bases at V and 5 bases at J; junction bases unmatched: 4. The germline gives CDR1 SGHRS, CDR2 YFSETQ. CDR3 protein: CASSLGDRGQETQYF. In nucleotides, the CDR3 is TGCGCCAGCAGCTTGGGGGACAGGGGCCAGGAGACCCAGTACTTC.